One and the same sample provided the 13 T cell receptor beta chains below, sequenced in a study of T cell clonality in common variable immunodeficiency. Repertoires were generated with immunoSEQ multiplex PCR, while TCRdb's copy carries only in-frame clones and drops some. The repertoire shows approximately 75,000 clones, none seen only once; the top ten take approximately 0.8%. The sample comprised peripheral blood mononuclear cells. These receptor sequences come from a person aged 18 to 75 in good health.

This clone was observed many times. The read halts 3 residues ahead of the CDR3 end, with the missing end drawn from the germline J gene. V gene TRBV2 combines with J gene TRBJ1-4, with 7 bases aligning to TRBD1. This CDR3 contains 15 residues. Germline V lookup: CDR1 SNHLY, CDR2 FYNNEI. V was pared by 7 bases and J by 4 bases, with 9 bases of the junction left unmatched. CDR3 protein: CASKTEGAGNEKLFF. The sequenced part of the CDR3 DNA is TGTGCCAGCAAGACCGAGGGGGCCGGTAATGAAAAA.

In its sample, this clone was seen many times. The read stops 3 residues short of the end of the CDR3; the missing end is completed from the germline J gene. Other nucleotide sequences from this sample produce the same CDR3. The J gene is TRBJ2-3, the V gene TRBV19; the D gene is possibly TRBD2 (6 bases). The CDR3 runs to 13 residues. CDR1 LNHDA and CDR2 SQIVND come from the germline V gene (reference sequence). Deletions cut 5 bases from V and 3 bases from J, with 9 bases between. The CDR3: CASSLSGTDTQYF. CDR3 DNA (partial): TGTGCCAGTAGTCTAAGCGGGACAGATACG.

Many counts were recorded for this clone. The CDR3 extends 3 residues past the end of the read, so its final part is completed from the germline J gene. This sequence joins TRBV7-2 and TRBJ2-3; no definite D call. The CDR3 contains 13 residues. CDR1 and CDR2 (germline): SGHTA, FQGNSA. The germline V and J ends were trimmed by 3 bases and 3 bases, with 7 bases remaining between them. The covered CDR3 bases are TGTGCCAGCAGCTTTGACTTTACAGATACG. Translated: CASSFDFTDT. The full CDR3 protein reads CASSFDFTDTQYF.

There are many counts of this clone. The CDR3 DNA, read in part, is TGCAGTGCTAGAGGGGGACTAGCGGGTTACAATGAG. Its translation: CSARGGLAGYNE. The complete CDR3 protein is CSARGGLAGYNEQFF. The V and J genes are TRBV20-1 and TRBJ2-1; 12 bases agree with TRBD2. Sequencing ends 3 residues short of the CDR3 end; the germline J gene provides the rest. The germline gives CDR1 DFQATT, CDR2 SNEGSKA (reference sequence). The CDR3 sequence is 15 residues long. The V gene end was trimmed by 1 base and the J gene end by 4 bases; junction bases not matched to a gene: 2.

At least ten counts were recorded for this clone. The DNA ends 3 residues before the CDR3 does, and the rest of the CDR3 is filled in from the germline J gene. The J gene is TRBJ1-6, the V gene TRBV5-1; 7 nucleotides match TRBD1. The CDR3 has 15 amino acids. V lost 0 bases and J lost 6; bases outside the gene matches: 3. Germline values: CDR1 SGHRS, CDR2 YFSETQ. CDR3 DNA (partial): TGCGCCAGCAGCTTGGGGACAGGATCTAATTCACCC. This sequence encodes CASSLGTGSNSP. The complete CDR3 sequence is CASSLGTGSNSPLHF.

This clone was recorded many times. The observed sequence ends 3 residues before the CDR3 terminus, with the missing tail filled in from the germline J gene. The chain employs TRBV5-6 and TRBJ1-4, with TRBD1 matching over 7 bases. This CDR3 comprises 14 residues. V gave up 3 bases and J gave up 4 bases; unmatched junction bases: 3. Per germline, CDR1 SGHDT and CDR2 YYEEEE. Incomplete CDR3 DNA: TGTGCCAGCAGCTCGGGACAGCTTAATGAAAAA. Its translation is CASSSGQLNEK. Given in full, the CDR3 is CASSSGQLNEKLFF.

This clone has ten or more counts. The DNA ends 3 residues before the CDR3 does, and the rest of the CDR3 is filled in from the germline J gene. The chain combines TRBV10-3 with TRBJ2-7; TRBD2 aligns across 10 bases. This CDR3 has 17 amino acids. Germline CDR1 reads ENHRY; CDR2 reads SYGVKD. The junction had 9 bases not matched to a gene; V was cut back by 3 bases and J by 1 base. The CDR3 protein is CAISDGLAGALSYEQYF. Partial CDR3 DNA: TGTGCCATCAGTGATGGCCTAGCGGGAGCCTTATCCTACGAG.

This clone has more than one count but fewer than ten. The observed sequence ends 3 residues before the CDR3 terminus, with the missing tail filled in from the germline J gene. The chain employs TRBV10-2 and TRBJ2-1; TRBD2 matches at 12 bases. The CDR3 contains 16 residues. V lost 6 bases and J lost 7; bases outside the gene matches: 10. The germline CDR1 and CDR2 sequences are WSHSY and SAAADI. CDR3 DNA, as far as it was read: TGCGCCAGCAGGGGTATCGGCGGACTAGCGGGAAATGAG. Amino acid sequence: CASRGIGGLAGNE. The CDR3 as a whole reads CASRGIGGLAGNEQFF.

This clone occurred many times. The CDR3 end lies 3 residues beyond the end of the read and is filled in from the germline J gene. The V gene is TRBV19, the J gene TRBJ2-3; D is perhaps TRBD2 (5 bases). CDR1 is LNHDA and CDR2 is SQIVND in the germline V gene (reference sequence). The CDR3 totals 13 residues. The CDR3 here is CATRDPLLVTQYF. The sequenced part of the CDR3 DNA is TGTGCCACCCGAGACCCCTTACTAGTAACG.

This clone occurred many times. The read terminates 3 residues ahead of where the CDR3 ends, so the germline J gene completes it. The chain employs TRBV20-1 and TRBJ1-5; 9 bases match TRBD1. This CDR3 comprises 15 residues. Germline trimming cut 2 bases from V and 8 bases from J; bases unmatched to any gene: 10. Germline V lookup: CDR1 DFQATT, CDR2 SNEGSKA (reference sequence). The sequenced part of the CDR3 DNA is TGCAGTGCTAGATCCCGGGACAGGGTTTTCAAGCCC. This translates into CSARSRDRVFKP. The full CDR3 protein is CSARSRDRVFKPQHF.

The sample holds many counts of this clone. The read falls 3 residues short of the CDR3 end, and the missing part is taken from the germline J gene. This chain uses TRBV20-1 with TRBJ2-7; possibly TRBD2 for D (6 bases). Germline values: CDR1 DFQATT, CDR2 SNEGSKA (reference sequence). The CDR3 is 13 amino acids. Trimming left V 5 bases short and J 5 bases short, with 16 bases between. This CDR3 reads CSAPAVGGNEQYF. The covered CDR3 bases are TGCAGTGCTCCCGCCGTCGGGGGTAACGAG.

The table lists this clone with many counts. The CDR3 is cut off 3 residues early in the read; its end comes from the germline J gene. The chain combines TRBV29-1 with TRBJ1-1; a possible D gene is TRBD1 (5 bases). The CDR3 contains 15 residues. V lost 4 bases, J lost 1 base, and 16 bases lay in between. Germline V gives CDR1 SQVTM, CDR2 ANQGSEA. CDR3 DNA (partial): TGCAGCGTTGTTTGGGGCGGGGGGACGAACACTGAA. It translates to CSVVWGGGTNTE. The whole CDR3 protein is CSVVWGGGTNTEAFF.

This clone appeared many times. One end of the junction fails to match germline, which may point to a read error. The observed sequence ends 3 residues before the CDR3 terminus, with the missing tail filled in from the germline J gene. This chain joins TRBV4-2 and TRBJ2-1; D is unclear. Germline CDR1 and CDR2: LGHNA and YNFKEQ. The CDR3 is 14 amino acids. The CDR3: CASSPSSAYNEQFF. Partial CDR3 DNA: TGCGCCAGCAGCCCCTCGAGCGCCTACAATGAG.